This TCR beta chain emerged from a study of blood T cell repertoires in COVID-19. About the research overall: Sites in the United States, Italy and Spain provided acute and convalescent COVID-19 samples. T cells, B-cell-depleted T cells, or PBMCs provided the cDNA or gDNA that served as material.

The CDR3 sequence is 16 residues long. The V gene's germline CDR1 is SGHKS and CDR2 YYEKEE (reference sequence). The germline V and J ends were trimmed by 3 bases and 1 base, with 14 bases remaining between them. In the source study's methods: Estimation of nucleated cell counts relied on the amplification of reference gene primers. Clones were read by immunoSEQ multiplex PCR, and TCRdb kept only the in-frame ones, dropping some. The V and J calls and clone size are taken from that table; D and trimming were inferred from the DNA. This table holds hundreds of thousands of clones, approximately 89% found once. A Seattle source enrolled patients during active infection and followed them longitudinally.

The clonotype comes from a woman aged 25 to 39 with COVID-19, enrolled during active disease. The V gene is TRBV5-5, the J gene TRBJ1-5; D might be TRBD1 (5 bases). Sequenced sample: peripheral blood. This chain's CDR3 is CASSSLPQGSNQPQHF. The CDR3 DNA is TGTGCCAGCAGCTCGCTGCCCCAGGGAAGCAATCAGCCCCAGCATTTT.